This entry is about one T cell receptor beta chain. Its antigen is undetermined. An end of the junction does not agree with germline; a read error may underlie this. The CDR3 has 14 residues. Study findings and constraints: Tumor Tregs overlapped most with tumor, then blood, naive CD4+ cells. In terms of TCR gene usage, tumor memory CD4+ T cells clustered together with blood and lymph node memory CD4+ cells, as well as with lymph node naive CD4+ cells. Whole repertoires were not studied in the larger cohort, only one V-J beta rearrangement.

TCRdb analysed the 5' RACE reads with MiXCR anew, one entry per CDR3 protein. This sample yields approximately 23,000 distinct CDR3 sequences, of which 30% are seen a single time; 2% to 2.5% belongs to the top ten. The sequencing input was tumor-infiltrating naive CD4+ T cells sorted from the breast tumor. Specified subset: naive CD4+ T cells, CD4+CD45RA+CD25-. The V call is TRBV12-3 or TRBV12-4, the J call TRBJ1-2; tentative D call: TRBD1 (6 bases). The clonotype comes from a female donor with breast cancer. The CDR3 nucleotides read TGTGCCAGCAGCCAAATGACAGGACCCTATGGCCACACCTTC. It yields the protein CASSQMTGPYGHTF.